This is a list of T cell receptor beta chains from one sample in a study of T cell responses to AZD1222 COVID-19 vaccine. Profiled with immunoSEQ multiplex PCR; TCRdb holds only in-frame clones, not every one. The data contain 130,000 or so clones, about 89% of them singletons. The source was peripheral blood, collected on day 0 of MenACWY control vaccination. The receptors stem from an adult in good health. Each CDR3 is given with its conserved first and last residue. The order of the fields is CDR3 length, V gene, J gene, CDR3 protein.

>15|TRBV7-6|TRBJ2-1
CASSSGLVPYNEQFF
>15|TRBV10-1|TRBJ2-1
CASSGGPSSYNEQFF
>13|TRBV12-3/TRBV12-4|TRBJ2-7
CASSFKRLIPPHF
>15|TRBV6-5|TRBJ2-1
CASSPLKRSYNEQFF
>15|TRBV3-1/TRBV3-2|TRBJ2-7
CASSRGTSGRNEQYF
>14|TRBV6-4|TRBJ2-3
CASSELASTDTQYF
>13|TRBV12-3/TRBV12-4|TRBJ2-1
CASTGTRVSEQFF
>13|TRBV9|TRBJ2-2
CASSVEFTGELFF
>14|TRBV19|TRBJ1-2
CASTPARANYGYTF
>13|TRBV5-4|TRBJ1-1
CASSLEWGTEAFF
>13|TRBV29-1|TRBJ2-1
CSVESGTRGEQFF
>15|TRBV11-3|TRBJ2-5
CASSLDRDYQETQYF
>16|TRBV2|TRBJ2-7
CASTVKSWEGSYEQYF
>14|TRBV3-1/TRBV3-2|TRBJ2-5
CASSSAGGEETQYF
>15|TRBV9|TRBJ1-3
CASSPHLMNGNTIYF
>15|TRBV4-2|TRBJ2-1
CASSPLGGRQDEQFF
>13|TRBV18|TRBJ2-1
CASYPGGFNEQFF
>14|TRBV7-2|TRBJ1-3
CASSDRASGNTIYF
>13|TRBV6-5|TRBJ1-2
CASTQGVGHGYTF
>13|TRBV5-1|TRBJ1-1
CASRIRENTEAFF
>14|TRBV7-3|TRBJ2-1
CASSSTGTSVEQFF
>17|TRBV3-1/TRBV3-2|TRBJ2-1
CASSQDQGAGGRIEQFF
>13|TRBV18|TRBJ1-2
CASSRRQEDGYTF
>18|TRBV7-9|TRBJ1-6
CASSLAGKYPSYNSPLHF
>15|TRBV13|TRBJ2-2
CASKPQGSGTGELFF
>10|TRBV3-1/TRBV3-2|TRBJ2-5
CASSQQTQYF
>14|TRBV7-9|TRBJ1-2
CASSWGTEPPIPPF
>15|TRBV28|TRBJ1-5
CASSLSGTSNQPQHF
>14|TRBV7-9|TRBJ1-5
CASSTGGSNQPQHF
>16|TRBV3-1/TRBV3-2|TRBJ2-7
CASSQGDGAPSYEQYF
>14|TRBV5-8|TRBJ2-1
CASSLRTLYNEQFF
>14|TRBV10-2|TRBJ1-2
CASSDEGADYGYTF
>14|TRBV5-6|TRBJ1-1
CASSRGSMNTEAFF
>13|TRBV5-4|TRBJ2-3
CASTFGGTDTQYF
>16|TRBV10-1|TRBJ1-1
CASSESIGDRGPGAFF
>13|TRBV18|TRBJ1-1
CASSPRGVTEAFF
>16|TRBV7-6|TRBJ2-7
CASSRTGTGGRYEQYF
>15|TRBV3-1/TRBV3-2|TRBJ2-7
CASSQVRETPYEQYF
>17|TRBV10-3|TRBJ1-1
CAISESLPGRRNTEAFF
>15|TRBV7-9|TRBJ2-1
CASSPTGLAVNEQFF
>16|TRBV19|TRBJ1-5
CASSIPRDKDNQPQHF
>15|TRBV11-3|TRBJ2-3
CASSLVPGRAQPQYF
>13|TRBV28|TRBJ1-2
CASSLIGHYGYTF
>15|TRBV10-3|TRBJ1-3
CAISDGGLAGNTIYF
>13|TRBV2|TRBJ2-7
CASSDLLSYEQYF
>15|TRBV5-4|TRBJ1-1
CASSPGHSTNTEAFF
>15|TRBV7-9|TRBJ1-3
CASSFLSSSGNTIYF
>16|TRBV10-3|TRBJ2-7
CAISSSVGVVSYEQYF
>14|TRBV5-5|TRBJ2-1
CASSSARGVYEQFF